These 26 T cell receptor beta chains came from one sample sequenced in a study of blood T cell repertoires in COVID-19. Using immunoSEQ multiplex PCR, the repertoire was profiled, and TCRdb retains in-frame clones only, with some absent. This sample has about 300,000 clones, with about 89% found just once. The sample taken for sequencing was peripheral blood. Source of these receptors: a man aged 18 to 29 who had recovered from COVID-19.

The CDR3 DNA reads as TGCGCCAGCAGCCGGGACAGGGGACCTGAAGCTTTCTTT. It encodes CASSRDRGPEAFF. The rearrangement joins TRBV5-1 to TRBJ1-1; 10 nucleotides line up with TRBD1. The length of the CDR3 is 13 residues. CDR1 is SGHRS and CDR2 is YFSETQ in the germline V gene. With V trimmed by 4 bases and J by 6 bases, 3 bases remained unmatched.

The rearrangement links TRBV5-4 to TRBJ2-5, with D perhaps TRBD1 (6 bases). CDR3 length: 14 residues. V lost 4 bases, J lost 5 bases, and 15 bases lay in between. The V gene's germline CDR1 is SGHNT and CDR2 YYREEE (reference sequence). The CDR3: CASSLPQGGETQYF. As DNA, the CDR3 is TGTGCCAGCAGCCTCCCACAGGGTGGGGAGACCCAGTACTTC.

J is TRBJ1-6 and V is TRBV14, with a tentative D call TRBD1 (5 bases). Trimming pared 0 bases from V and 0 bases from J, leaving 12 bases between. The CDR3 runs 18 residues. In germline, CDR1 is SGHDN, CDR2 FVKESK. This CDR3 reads CASSQETDISSYNSPLHF. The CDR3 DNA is TGTGCCAGCAGCCAAGAGACGGACATCAGCTCCTATAATTCACCCCTCCACTTT.

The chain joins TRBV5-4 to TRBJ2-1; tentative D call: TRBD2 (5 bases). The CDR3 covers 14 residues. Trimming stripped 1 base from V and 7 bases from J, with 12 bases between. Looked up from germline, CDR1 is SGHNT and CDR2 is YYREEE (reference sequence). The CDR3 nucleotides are TGTGCCAGCAGCTTGTACTACCGCGGGAATGAGCAGTTCTTC. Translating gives CASSLYYRGNEQFF.

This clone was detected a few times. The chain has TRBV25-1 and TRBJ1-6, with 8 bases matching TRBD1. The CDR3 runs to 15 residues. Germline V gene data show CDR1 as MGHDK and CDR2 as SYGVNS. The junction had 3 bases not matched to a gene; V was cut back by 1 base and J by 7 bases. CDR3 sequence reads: CASSESDRENSPLHF. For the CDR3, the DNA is TGTGCCAGCAGTGAATCGGACAGGGAAAATTCACCCCTCCACTTT.

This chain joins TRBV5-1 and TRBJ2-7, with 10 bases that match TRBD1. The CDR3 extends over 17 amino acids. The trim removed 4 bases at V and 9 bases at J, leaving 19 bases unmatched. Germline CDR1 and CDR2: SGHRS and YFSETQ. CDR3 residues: CASSTDIGTGVIVGQYF. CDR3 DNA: TGCGCCAGCAGCACCGACATTGGGACAGGGGTCATAGTGGGGCAGTACTTC. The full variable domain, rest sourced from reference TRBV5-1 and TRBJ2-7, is KAGVTQTPRYLIKTRGQQVTLSCSPISGHRSVSWYQQTPGQGLQFLFEYFSETQRNKGNFPGRFSGRQFSNSRSEMNVSTLELGDSALYLCASSTDIGTGVIVGQYFGPGTRLTVT.

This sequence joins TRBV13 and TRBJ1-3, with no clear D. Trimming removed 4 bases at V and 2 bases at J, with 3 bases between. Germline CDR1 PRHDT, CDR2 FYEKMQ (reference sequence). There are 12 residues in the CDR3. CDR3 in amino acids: CASSSAGNTIYF. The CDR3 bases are TGTGCCAGCAGCTCCGCTGGAAACACCATATATTTT.

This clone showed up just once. The CDR3 loop is CAITADRGQPQHF. The CDR3 DNA reads as TGTGCCATCACCGCGGACAGGGGACAGCCCCAGCATTTT. The V gene is TRBV10-3, the J gene TRBJ1-5, with 9 bases fitting TRBD1. Germline V gene sequence: CDR1 ENHRY, CDR2 SYGVKD. J was trimmed by 7 bases and V by 7 bases; bases with no gene match: 5. The CDR3 covers 13 residues.

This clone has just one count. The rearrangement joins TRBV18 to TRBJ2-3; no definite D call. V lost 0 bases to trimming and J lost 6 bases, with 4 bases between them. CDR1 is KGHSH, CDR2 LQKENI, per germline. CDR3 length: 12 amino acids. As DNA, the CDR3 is TGTGCCAGCTCACCACCGGCCGATACGCAGTATTTT. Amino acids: CASSPPADTQYF.

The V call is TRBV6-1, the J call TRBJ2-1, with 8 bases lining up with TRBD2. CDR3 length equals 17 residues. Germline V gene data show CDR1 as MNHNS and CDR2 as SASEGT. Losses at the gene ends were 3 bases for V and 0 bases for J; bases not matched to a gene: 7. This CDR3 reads CASSERVAGSSYNEQFF. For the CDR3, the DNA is TGTGCCAGCAGTGAGAGAGTAGCGGGAAGCTCCTACAATGAGCAGTTCTTC.

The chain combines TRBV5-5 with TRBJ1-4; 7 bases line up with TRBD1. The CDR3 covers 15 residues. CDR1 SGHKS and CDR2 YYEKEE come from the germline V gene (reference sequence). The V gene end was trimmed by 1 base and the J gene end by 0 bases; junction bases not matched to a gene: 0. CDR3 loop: CASSLTGATNEKLFF. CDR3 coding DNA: TGTGCCAGCAGCTTGACAGGGGCAACTAATGAAAAACTGTTTTTT.

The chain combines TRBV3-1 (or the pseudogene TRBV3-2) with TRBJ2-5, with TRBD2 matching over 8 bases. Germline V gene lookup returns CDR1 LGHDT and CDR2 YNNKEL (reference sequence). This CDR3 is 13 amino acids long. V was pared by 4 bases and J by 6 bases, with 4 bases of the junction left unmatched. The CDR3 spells CASSLERGKTQYF. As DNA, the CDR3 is TGTGCCAGCAGCCTGGAGCGGGGGAAGACCCAGTACTTC.

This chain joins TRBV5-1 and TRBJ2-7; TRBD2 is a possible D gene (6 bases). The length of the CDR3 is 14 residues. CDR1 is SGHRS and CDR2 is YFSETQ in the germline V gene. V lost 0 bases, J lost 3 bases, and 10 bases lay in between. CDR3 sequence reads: CASSLVGGSYEQYF. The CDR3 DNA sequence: TGCGCCAGCAGCTTGGTGGGGGGTAGCTACGAGCAGTACTTC.

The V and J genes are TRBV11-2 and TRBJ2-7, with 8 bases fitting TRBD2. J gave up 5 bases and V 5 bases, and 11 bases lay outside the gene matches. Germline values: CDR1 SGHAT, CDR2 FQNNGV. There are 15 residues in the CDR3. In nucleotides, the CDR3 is TGTGCCAGCAGCCCTCTCGAGCGGGAGTTGGACGAGCAGTACTTC. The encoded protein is CASSPLERELDEQYF.

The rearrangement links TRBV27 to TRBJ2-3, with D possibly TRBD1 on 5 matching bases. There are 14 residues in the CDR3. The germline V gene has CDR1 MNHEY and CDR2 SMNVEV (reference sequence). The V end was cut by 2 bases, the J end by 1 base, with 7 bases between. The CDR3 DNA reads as TGTGCCAGCAGTTTAGTCAGGGGCACAGATACGCAGTATTTT. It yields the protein CASSLVRGTDTQYF.

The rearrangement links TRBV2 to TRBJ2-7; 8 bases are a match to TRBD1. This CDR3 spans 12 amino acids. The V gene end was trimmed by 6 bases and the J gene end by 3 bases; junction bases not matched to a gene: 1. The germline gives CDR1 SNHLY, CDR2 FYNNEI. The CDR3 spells CASRGQVYEQYF. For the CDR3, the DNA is TGTGCCAGCAGGGGACAGGTCTACGAGCAGTACTTC. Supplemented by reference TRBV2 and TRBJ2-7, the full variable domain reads EPEVTQTPSHQVTQMGQEVILRCVPISNHLYFYWYRQILGQKVEFLVSFYNNEISEKSEIFDDQFSVERPDGSNFTLKIRSTKLEDSAMYFCASRGQVYEQYFGPGTRLTVT.

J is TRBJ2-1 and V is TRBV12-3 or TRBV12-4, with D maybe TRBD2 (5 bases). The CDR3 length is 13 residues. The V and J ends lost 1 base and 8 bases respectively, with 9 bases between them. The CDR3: CASSLGTQYEQFF. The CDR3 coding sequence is TGTGCCAGCAGTTTAGGGACTCAATATGAGCAGTTCTTC.

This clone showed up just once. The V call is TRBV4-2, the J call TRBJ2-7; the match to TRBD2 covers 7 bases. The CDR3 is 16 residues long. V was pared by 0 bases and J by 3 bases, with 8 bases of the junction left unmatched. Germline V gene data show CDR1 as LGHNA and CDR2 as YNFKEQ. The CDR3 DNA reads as TGTGCCAGCAGCCAAGAGGTCTGGGGGGGTCTCTACGAGCAGTACTTC. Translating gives CASSQEVWGGLYEQYF.

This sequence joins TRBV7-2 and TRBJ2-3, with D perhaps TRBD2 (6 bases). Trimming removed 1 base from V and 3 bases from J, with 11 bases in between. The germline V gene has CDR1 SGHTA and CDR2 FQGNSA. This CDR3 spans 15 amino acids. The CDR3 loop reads CASSLELRGTDTQYF. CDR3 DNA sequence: TGTGCCAGCAGCTTAGAGTTGCGGGGAACAGATACGCAGTATTTT.

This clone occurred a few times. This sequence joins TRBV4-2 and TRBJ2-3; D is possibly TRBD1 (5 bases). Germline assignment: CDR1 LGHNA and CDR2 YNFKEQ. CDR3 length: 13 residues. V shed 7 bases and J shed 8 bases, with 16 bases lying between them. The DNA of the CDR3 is TGTGCCAGCACCCGAGTTGGGGCTGCTACGCAGTATTTT. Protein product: CASTRVGAATQYF.

CDR3 coding DNA: TGTGCCAGCAGCTTGGGGAGTTCCTACAATGAGCAGTTCTTC. Protein sequence: CASSLGSSYNEQFF. The genes are TRBV5-6 and TRBJ2-1; D remains unclear. Trimming left V 0 bases short and J 1 base short, with 5 bases between. Germline V gives CDR1 SGHDT, CDR2 YYEEEE. CDR3 size: 14 residues. The complete variable domain, with remaining parts taken from reference TRBV5-6 and TRBJ2-1, reads DAGVTQSPTHLIKTRGQQVTLRCSPKSGHDTVSWYQQALGQGPQFIFQYYEEEERQRGNFPDRFSGHQFPNYSSELNVNALLLGDSALYLCASSLGSSYNEQFFGPGTRLTVL.

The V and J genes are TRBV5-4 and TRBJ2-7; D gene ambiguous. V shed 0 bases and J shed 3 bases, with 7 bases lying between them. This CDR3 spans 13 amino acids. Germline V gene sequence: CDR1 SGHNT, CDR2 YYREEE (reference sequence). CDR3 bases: TGTGCCAGCAGCTTGGGTCAAATCTACGAGCAGTACTTC. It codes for CASSLGQIYEQYF.

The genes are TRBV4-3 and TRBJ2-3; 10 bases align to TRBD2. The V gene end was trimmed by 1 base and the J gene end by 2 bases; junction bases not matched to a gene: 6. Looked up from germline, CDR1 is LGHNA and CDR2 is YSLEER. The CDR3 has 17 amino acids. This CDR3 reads CASSQGFLAGATDTQYF. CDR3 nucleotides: TGCGCCAGCAGCCAAGGGTTCCTAGCGGGGGCCACAGATACGCAGTATTTT.

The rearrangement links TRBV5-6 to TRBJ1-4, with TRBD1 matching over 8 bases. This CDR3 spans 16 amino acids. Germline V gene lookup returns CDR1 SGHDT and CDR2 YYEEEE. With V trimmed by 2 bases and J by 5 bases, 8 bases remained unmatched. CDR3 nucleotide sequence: TGTGCCAGCAGCTTAATCGCTACAGGGGGAAATGAAAAACTGTTTTTT. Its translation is CASSLIATGGNEKLFF.

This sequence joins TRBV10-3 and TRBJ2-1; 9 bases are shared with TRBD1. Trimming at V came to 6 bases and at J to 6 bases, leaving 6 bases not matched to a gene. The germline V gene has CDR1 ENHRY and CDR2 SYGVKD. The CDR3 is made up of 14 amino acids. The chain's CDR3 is CAISSGTGINEQFF. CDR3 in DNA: TGTGCCATCAGCTCCGGGACAGGGATCAATGAGCAGTTCTTC.

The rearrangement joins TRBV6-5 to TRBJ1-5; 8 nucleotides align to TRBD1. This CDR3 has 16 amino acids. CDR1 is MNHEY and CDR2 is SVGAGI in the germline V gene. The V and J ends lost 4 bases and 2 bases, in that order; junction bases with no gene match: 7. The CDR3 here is CASSSPGTGGNQPQHF. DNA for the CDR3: TGTGCCAGCAGTTCACCCGGGACAGGAGGCAATCAGCCCCAGCATTTT.